This T cell receptor beta chain was obtained from a study of Ad26.COV2.S vaccination and SARS-CoV-2 variants. Data came from immunoSEQ multiplex PCR; TCRdb stores just in-frame clones and leaves some out. The sample consists of around 310,000 clones, roughly 88% of them appearing once. Treatment indicated: some 19 received Ad26.COV2.S at low or high dose, single or two shots; several received placebo; per-sample allocation not given. Sampling took place 63 days after the first vaccine or placebo injection. Trimming cost V 0 bases and J 2 bases, with 11 bases left between them. CDR1 and CDR2 (germline): SGDLS, YYNGEE. The length of the CDR3 is 15 residues.

The chain recombines TRBV9 with TRBJ1-2; TRBD1 is a possible D gene (5 bases). The material sequenced was peripheral blood, taken in a trial of Ad26.COV2.S vaccine versus placebo. This TCR came from a person aged 18-60 years who received the Ad26.COV2.S COVID-19 vaccine or a placebo. CDR3 in amino acids: CASSVAPRQNYGYTF. Written as DNA, the CDR3 is TGTGCCAGCAGCGTAGCGCCGCGACAGAACTATGGCTACACCTTC.